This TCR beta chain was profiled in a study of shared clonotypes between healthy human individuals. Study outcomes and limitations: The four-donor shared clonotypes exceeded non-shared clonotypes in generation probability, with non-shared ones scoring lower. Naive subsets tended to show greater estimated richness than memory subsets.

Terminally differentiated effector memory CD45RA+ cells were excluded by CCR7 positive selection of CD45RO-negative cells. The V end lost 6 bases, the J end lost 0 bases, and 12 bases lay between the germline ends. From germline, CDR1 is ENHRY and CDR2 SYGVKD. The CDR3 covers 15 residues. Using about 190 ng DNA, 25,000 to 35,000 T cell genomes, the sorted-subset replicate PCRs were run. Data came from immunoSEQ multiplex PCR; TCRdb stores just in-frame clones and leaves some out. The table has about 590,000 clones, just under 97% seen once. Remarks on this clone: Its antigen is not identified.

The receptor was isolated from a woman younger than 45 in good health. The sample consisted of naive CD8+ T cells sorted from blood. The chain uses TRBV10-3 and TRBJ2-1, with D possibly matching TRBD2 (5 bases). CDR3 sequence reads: CAISAGVSSYNEQFF. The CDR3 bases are TGTGCCATCAGCGCCGGGGTCAGCTCCTACAATGAGCAGTTCTTC.